Listed here are 28 T cell receptor gamma chains from one sample, sequenced in a study of γδ T cells in repeated Plasmodium falciparum infection. TCRdb reanalyzed the multiplex PCR reads using CATT. The table records approximately 28,000 gamma-chain clones, 3% of them present only once. Flow sorting of PBMC yielded separate Vgamma9/Vdelta2+ and Vdelta2-negative gammadelta T cell populations for bulk repertoire analysis. Sample: gamma-delta T cells from blood. The receptors come from a pool of human donors (malaria-infected and uninfected, not separated).

This clone has a count of ten or more. A read error likely explains why the TCRdb protein, taken from a much larger clone, differs from this DNA's translation at residue 9; the protein shown is translated from the DNA. This sequence joins TRGV9 and TRGJ1 or TRGJ2. CDR1 and CDR2 (germline): GITISATS, ISYDGTV (reference sequence). This CDR3 is built from 14 residues. J was trimmed by 6 bases and V by 1 base; bases with no gene match: 9. Written as DNA, the CDR3 is TGTGCCTTGTGGGAGGTCCCGAATATTTATAAGAAACTCTTT. Translating gives CALWEVPNIYKKLF.

This clone appeared many times. Different DNA sequences within this sample yield the same CDR3. The V and J genes are TRGV9 and TRGJP1. Germline V gene lookup returns CDR1 GITISATS and CDR2 ISYDGTV (reference sequence). The CDR3 length is 19 residues. The J segment lost 0 bases and the V segment lost 0 bases, leaving 13 bases of the junction unmatched. The CDR3 coding sequence is TGTGCCTTGTGGGAGGTGCTGGATGGGGATGATACCACTGGTTGGTTCAAGATATTT. Translating it yields CALWEVLDGDDTTGWFKIF.

Comments on this clone: Only one base separates this from a far larger clonotype, so it likely reflects a read error. This CDR3 is also generated by other DNA sequences in the sample. The CDR3 bases are TGTGCCACCTGGGACGGGCCTACGTATAGTAGTGATTGGATCAAGACGTTT. Translating it yields CATWDGPTYSSDWIKTF. This chain joins TRGV4 and TRGJP2. Because TCRdb records no J gene, it was assigned here through a match of the DNA to germline. Looked up from germline, CDR1 is EGSTGY and CDR2 is YDSYTSSV. The CDR3 contains 17 residues. V dropped 4 bases and J dropped 0; count of bases not matched to a gene: 11.

In regard to this clone: A far larger clone is a single base away, which makes a read error likely. The DNA is omitted, as the CDR3 cannot be located on it reliably, and the CDR3 follows TCRdb's listing. The same CDR3 arises from other DNA sequences in this sample as well. No J gene call was made, and the V gene is TRGV2. The CDR3 spans 28 residues, counting both ends. Germline-derived CDR1 and CDR2 are EGSNGY and YDSYNSKV. CDR3: CATWDDRNSLAVEQHLLSQVSIGRIQHF.

This clone was seen at least ten times. The TCRdb record carries a much larger clone's protein, which differs from this DNA's translation at residue 10; a read error is the likely cause, and the protein listed here is the DNA translation. The V gene was identified as TRGV9, while no J gene was called. CDR3 size: 12 residues. CDR1 and CDR2 from the germline V gene are GITISATS and ISYDGTV (reference sequence). The CDR3 reads CALWEPGDKELF. The CDR3 nucleotides are TGTGCCTTGTGGGAGCCGGGGGATAAGGAACTCTTT.

This clone was detected a few times. It differs at one base from a far larger clone, so likely a read error. Other DNA sequences in the sample encode the same CDR3. The chain carries TRGV9 and TRGJ1 or TRGJ2. TCRdb records no J gene; here it was assigned by comparing the DNA to germline. Germline CDR1 GITISATS, CDR2 ISYDGTV (reference sequence). This CDR3 spans 15 amino acids. V dropped 1 base and J dropped 7; count of bases not matched to a gene: 13. DNA for the CDR3: TGTGCCTTGTGGGAGGTACGTGGGGGTAGGTATAAGAAACTCTTT. Its translation is CALWEVRGGRYKKLF.

Turning to this clone: This DNA's translation differs at residue 8 from TCRdb's protein, which comes from a much larger clone; a read error is likely, and the protein shown is translated from the DNA. The CDR3 DNA follows: TGTGCCACCTGGGATGGTATTCTCCATTATTATAAGAAACTCTTT. Amino acid sequence: CATWDGILHYYKKLF. The J gene is TRGJ1 or TRGJ2, the V gene TRGV4. The J gene, missing from TCRdb, was assigned here through DNA to germline matching. The length of the CDR3 is 15 residues. V lost 1 base, J lost 2 bases, and 8 bases stayed unmatched. In germline, CDR1 is EGSTGY, CDR2 YDSYTSSV.

This clone was counted many times. Translating this DNA gives a protein that differs at residue 10 from the TCRdb one, which belongs to a much larger clone; a read error is likely, and the protein shown is this translation. This chain connects TRGV9 to TRGJ1 or TRGJ2. TCRdb is silent on the J gene; assignment here came from matching the DNA to germline. Germline V gene lookup returns CDR1 GITISATS and CDR2 ISYDGTV (reference sequence). The V segment lost 0 bases and the J segment 8 bases; nucleotides outside the gene matches: 13. The CDR3 runs 15 residues. The CDR3 sequence: CALWEVRGRGDKKLF. In nucleotides, the CDR3 is TGTGCCTTGTGGGAGGTGCGAGGAAGAGGGGATAAGAAACTCTTT.

There are many counts of this clone. This likely came from a read error, as a far larger clone is one base away. Other DNA sequences in this specimen translate into the identical CDR3. The chain joins TRGV9 to TRGJ1 or TRGJ2. Here the J gene was assigned by germline matching of the DNA, as TCRdb has none. Per the germline V gene, CDR1 is GITISATS and CDR2 is ISYDGTV (reference sequence). The CDR3 covers 15 residues. CDR3 sequence (DNA): TGCGCCTTGTGGGAGGTGCAGGGGCTTTGTTATAAGAAACTCTTT. Encoded protein: CALWEVQGLCYKKLF.

Details on this clone: It is unclear where the CDR3 begins or ends on the DNA, so no DNA is shown, and the CDR3 is as TCRdb lists it. The J segment was not called; the V segment is TRGV4. The CDR3 contains 30 residues when both ends are counted. CDR1 is EGSTGY and CDR2 is YDSYTSSV in the germline V gene. CDR3 sequence: CAPGSGVIRNSLAVEQHLLPQVSIGRIQHF.

This clone came up many times. This may stem from a read error, because a much larger clone lies one nucleotide away. Different DNA sequences within this sample yield the same CDR3. The CDR3 coding sequence is TGTGCCCTGTGGGAGCCTTTGTGGTATAAGAAACTCTTT. This sequence encodes CALWEPLWYKKLF. The chain has TRGV9 and TRGJ1 or TRGJ2. This CDR3 is built from 13 residues. The V gene's germline CDR1 is GITISATS and CDR2 ISYDGTV (reference sequence).

This clone appeared many times. TCRdb's protein, taken from a much larger clone, differs from this DNA's translation at residue 3, likely owing to a read error; the protein displayed comes from the DNA. The chain has TRGV4 and TRGJ1 or TRGJ2. The CDR3 contains 14 residues. Germline V gives CDR1 EGSTGY, CDR2 YDSYTSSV. The DNA for the CDR3 is TGTGCCTCCTGGGATGGGCCTGGATATTATAAGAAACTCTTT. It encodes CASWDGPGYYKKLF.

In regard to this clone: TCRdb's protein, taken from a much larger clone, differs from this DNA's translation at residue 7, likely owing to a read error; the protein displayed comes from the DNA. This chain connects TRGV9 to TRGJ1 or TRGJ2. In the absence of a J gene in TCRdb, the DNA was matched to germline to assign it here. Germline loops: CDR1 GITISATS, CDR2 ISYDGTV (reference sequence). The CDR3 sequence is 14 residues long. The J segment lost 1 base and the V segment lost 3 bases, leaving 6 bases of the junction unmatched. In nucleotides, the CDR3 is TGTGCCTTGTGGGAGCCGCAAAATTATTATAAGAAACTCTTT. It codes for CALWEPQNYYKKLF.

Regarding this clone: This DNA translates differently at residue 15 from the TCRdb protein, which is that of a much larger clone; a read error is likely, and the protein shown is the DNA's own translation. This sequence joins TRGV3 and TRGJ1 or TRGJ2. From germline, CDR1 is VTNTFY and CDR2 YDVSTARD (reference sequence). The CDR3 is made up of 17 amino acids. The DNA for the CDR3 is TGTGCCACCTGGGACAGGCTAAGTAGCCAGAATTATTATAAGAGACTCTTT. As protein: CATWDRLSSQNYYKRLF.

This clone was detected ten times or more. The rearrangement links TRGV9 to TRGJP1. V lost 6 bases and J lost 0; bases outside the gene matches: 10. CDR3 length equals 16 residues. Germline V gives CDR1 GITISATS, CDR2 ISYDGTV (reference sequence). Written as DNA, the CDR3 is TGTGCCTTGTGGACCCCTTGCCATACCACTGGTTGGTTCAAGATATTT. It translates to CALWTPCHTTGWFKIF.

This clone was observed at least ten times. TCRdb pairs this DNA with a much larger clone's protein that differs at residue 3, likely a read error; the protein shown was translated from the DNA. This sequence joins TRGV9 and TRGJ1 or TRGJ2. The J gene was missing in TCRdb and was found by matching the end of the DNA to germline. V gave up 12 bases and J gave up 0 bases; unmatched junction bases: 11. There are 13 residues in the CDR3. The germline CDR1 and CDR2 sequences are GITISATS and ISYDGTV (reference sequence). This chain's CDR3 is CAPAGLNYYKKLF. The CDR3 DNA follows: TGTGCCCCTGCCGGGCTGAATTATTATAAGAAACTCTTT.

There are many counts of this clone. Because the CDR3's place on the DNA is in doubt, the DNA is left out and the CDR3 is given as listed by TCRdb. The sample has other DNA sequences that encode this CDR3 too. No J gene was called, and the V gene is TRGV2. From germline, CDR1 is EGSNGY and CDR2 YDSYNSKV. The CDR3 adds up to 31 amino acids, both ends counted. CDR3 region: CATWDGLAIRNSLAVEQHLLSQVSIGRIQHF.

This clone was seen ten or more times. This likely came from a read error, as a far larger clone is one base away. This specimen includes other DNA sequences encoding the same CDR3. The CDR3, as DNA: TGTGCCTTGTGGGAGGGGAGTGATGAGAAACTCTTC. This gives the protein CALWEGSDEKLF. The V gene call reads TRGV9; no J gene was called. CDR1 GITISATS and CDR2 ISYDGTV come from the germline V gene (reference sequence). This CDR3 region has 12 residues.

In this sample, this clone turned up many times. TCRdb assigns this DNA the protein of a much larger clone, which departs from its translation at residue 11; this likely reflects a read error, and the protein shown comes from translating the DNA. The chain has TRGV8 and TRGJP2. After removal of 3 bases from V and 6 bases from J, the junction contained 16 bases not matched to a gene. The CDR3 spans 17 residues. Germline CDR1 is VENAVY and CDR2 is YDSYNSRV. CDR3 amino acids: CATWDFSGRSGDWIKTF. DNA of the CDR3: TGTGCCACCTGGGATTTTTCGGGTAGGAGTGGTGATTGGATCAAGACGTTT.

Note on this clone: The TCRdb record carries a much larger clone's protein, which differs from this DNA's translation at residue 4; a read error is the likely cause, and the protein listed here is the DNA translation. The genes are TRGV3 and TRGJ1 or TRGJ2. No J gene is reported in TCRdb; it was inferred here by comparing the DNA with germline. CDR3 size: 14 residues. The germline CDR1 and CDR2 sequences are VTNTFY and YDVSTARD (reference sequence). The CDR3 nucleotides are TGTGCCACCCGGGACAGGCTAAGCTGGTATAAGAAACTCTTT. This sequence encodes CATRDRLSWYKKLF.

Of note for this clone: A read error likely explains why the TCRdb protein, taken from a much larger clone, differs from this DNA's translation at residue 5; the protein shown is translated from the DNA. The V call is TRGV9, the J call TRGJP. The J gene comes from matching the DNA to germline here; TCRdb lacks it. The CDR3 has 21 residues. The germline V gene encodes CDR1 GITISATS and CDR2 ISYDGTV (reference sequence). The CDR3 protein is CALWVVHGSVRKELGKKIKVF. DNA of the CDR3: TGTGCCTTGTGGGTGGTGCATGGTTCGGTACGTAAAGAGTTGGGCAAAAAAATCAAGGTATTT.

This clone was recorded at least ten times. The translation of this DNA and the TCRdb protein of a much larger clone differ at residue 3, probably owing to a read error; the protein shown here is translated from the DNA. This chain links TRGV3 with TRGJ1 or TRGJ2. CDR3 length: 11 amino acids. Per germline, CDR1 VTNTFY and CDR2 YDVSTARD (reference sequence). The DNA for the CDR3 is TGTGCCGCCTGGGACTGTAATAAGAAACTCTTT. Amino acids: CAAWDCNKKLF.

For this clone: The protein that TCRdb holds for this DNA derives from a much larger clone and differs from the translated DNA at residue 10, which likely indicates a read error; the protein shown here is translated from the DNA. The J gene is TRGJ1 or TRGJ2, the V gene TRGV2. The J gene, missing from TCRdb, was assigned here through DNA to germline matching. The CDR3 spans 15 residues. Per germline, CDR1 EGSNGY and CDR2 YDSYNSKV. Germline trimming cut 0 bases from V and 6 bases from J; bases unmatched to any gene: 11. The CDR3 DNA reads TGTGCCACCTGGGACGGGCCGAGGCGTTGTTATAAGAAACTCTTT. Protein sequence: CATWDGPRRCYKKLF.

This clone was observed many times. The chain employs TRGV5 and TRGJ1 or TRGJ2. V lost 0 bases to trimming and J lost 12 bases; unmatched junction nucleotides: 8. Germline CDR1 and CDR2: VINAFY and YDVSNSKD. The CDR3 runs 12 residues. For the CDR3, the DNA is TGTGCCACCTGGGACAGGCTATGTCTGAAACTCTTT. Residues: CATWDRLCLKLF.

This chain uses TRGV2 with TRGJ1 or TRGJ2. No J gene was available from TCRdb, and it was assigned here by a germline match of the DNA. CDR1 and CDR2 (germline): EGSNGY, YDSYNSKV. The V and J ends lost 10 bases and 5 bases, in that order; junction bases with no gene match: 14. The length of the CDR3 is 13 residues. The DNA for the CDR3 is TGTGCCACTGGGACGGGCTTAAATTATAAGAAACTCTTT. It specifies CATGTGLNYKKLF.

This clone was recorded at least ten times. TCRdb's listed protein matches a much larger clone and diverges from this DNA's translation at residue 3, likely through a read error; the protein shown comes from the DNA. The chain has TRGV9 and TRGJ1 or TRGJ2. Germline loops: CDR1 GITISATS, CDR2 ISYDGTV (reference sequence). The CDR3 has 14 amino acids. The CDR3 here is CASWEVHRCYKKLF. For the CDR3, the DNA is TGTGCCTCGTGGGAGGTCCACCGTTGTTATAAGAAACTCTTT.

This clone was seen many times. The chain has TRGV2 and TRGJ1 or TRGJ2. As TCRdb names no J gene, one was assigned here on the basis of a DNA match to germline. Trimming removed 1 base from V and 5 bases from J; junction bases left unmatched: 11. This CDR3 region has 15 residues. Germline CDR1 EGSNGY, CDR2 YDSYNSKV. As DNA, the CDR3 is TGTGCCACCTGGGACGGCTCTGGAGATAATTATAAGAAACTCTTT. It translates to CATWDGSGDNYKKLF.

The sample holds a few counts of this clone. The TCRdb protein, from a much larger clone, departs from this DNA's translation at residue 5, likely by read error; the protein shown derives from the DNA. The chain links TRGV9 to TRGJ1 or TRGJ2. No J segment appears in TCRdb, so it was assigned here by matching the sequence to germline. The CDR3 has 10 amino acids. The junction had 6 bases not matched to a gene; V was cut back by 5 bases and J by 11 bases. Germline loops: CDR1 GITISATS, CDR2 ISYDGTV (reference sequence). CDR3 nucleotide sequence: TGTGCCTTGTGGGGTACTGAGAAACTCTTT. It encodes CALWGTEKLF.